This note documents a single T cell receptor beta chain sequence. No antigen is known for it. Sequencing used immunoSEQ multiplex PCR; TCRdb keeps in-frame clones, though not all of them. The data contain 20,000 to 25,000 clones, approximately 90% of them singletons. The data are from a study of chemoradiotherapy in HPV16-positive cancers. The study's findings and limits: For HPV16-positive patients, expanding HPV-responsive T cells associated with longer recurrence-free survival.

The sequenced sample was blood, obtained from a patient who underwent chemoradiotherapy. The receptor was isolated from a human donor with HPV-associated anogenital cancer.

The CDR3 sequence: CASSPPTGTNYGYTF. The CDR3 nucleotides are TGTGCCAGCTCACCACCGACAGGGACTAACTATGGCTACACCTTC. The V and J genes are TRBV18 and TRBJ1-2; 7 nucleotides align to TRBD1. This CDR3 region has 15 residues. Germline V CDR1 and CDR2: KGHSH, LQKENI. Trimming removed 0 bases from V and 0 bases from J; junction bases left unmatched: 1.